A single T cell receptor beta chain is shown here with its context. Sequence at one end of the junction differs from germline and may be a read error. This record belongs to a study of molecular identifiers for immune sequencing clone quantification. TCRdb reprocessed the PCR reads via MiXCR and lists one record per CDR3 protein. The repertoire includes over 600,000 distinct CDR3 sequences, just under 20% of them detected once, and roughly 0.9% sits in the top ten. Sequencing was carried out using naive CD8+ T cells from blood, with Jurkat cell RNA spiked in. Noted subset: FACS-sorted CD8+CD4-CCR7+CD45RA+ naive T cells. The clonotype was recovered from a human donor in good health. Some libraries in this study had Jurkat cell RNA spiked in.

The CDR3 is CTSSQDRNSYNEQFF. DNA for the CDR3: TGTACCAGCAGCCAAGATAGAAACTCCTACAATGAGCAGTTCTTC. The V and J genes are TRBV3-1 and TRBJ2-1; D is unresolved. The CDR3 extends over 15 amino acids. Germline CDR1 reads LGHDT; CDR2 reads YNNKEL (reference sequence).